One and the same sample provided the 29 T cell receptor beta chains below, sequenced in a study of T cells in Graves' hyperthyroidism and ophthalmopathy. RNA transcripts were the template for amplifying TCR beta CDR3 regions. TCR CDR3 underwent first-round RT-PCR with the HTBI primer set. TCRdb re-derived calls from the multiplex PCR reads in MiXCR, one entry per CDR3 protein. The sample consists of under 500,000 distinct CDR3 sequences, about 14% of them appearing once. Sample: blood. The receptors shown here come from a man aged 50 to 60 with Graves' ophthalmopathy.

This clonotype was picked up many times. V and J are TRBV6-1 and TRBJ2-3, with D possibly being TRBD1 or TRBD2 (7 bases each). Trimming cost V 2 bases and J 6 bases, with 12 bases left between them. CDR3 length: 14 amino acids. Germline lookup yields CDR1 MNHNS and CDR2 SASEGT. DNA of the CDR3: TGTGCCAGCAGTGAACACAGGGGAGGGGATACGCAGTATTTT. Protein sequence: CASSEHRGGDTQYF.

This clonotype was seen a handful of times. V gene TRBV19 combines with J gene TRBJ1-5; unclear D gene. CDR1 LNHDA and CDR2 SQIVND come from the germline V gene (reference sequence). Trimming stripped 7 bases from V and 9 bases from J, with 13 bases between. This CDR3 spans 12 amino acids. In DNA, the CDR3 is TGTGCCAGTAACACGGATTGGGGGCCCCAGCATTTT. It is translated as CASNTDWGPQHF.

A few counts support this clonotype. This chain links TRBV5-1 with TRBJ2-7, with 14 bases fitting TRBD2. Trimming removed 5 bases from V and 6 bases from J; junction bases left unmatched: 22. Germline loops: CDR1 SGHRS, CDR2 YFSETQ. CDR3 length: 20 amino acids. Here the CDR3 DNA reads TGCGCCAGCAGGGGGGACTCCGGGACTAGCGGGAGAGGCAAGGGTTGCGAGCAGTACTTC. Translation: CASRGDSGTSGRGKGCEQYF.

Ten or more counts support this clonotype. The chain is built from TRBV7-6 and TRBJ2-7; 11 nucleotides match TRBD1. This CDR3 comprises 15 residues. From germline, CDR1 is SGHVS and CDR2 FNYEAQ. Losses at the gene ends were 4 bases for V and 1 base for J; bases not matched to a gene: 3. CDR3 DNA: TGTGCCAGCAGCTCGGGACAGGGGGGGTCCTACGAGCAGTACTTC. It encodes CASSSGQGGSYEQYF.

Turning to this clonotype: At one end, the junction sequence differs from germline, possibly due to a read error. The chain carries TRBV29-1 and TRBJ2-5, with 12 bases identical to TRBD1. Germline V lookup: CDR1 SQVTM, CDR2 ANQGSEA. The CDR3 covers 17 residues. The CDR3 sequence: CGVFLVSGTGGRETQYF. CDR3 in DNA: TGCGGCGTTTTCCTGGTGTCCGGGACAGGGGGCAGGGAGACCCAGTACTTC. Using reference TRBV29-1 and TRBJ2-5 for the parts outside the CDR3, the full variable domain is SAVISQKPSRDICQRGTSLTIQCQVDSQVTMMFWYRQQPGQSLTLIATANQGSEATYESGFVIDKFPISRPNLTFSTLTVSNMSPEDSSIYLCGVFLVSGTGGRETQYFGPGTRLLVL.

In its sample, this clonotype was seen many times. The chain uses TRBV5-1 and TRBJ2-7; TRBD2 matches at 10 bases. With V trimmed by 0 bases and J by 2 bases, 2 bases remained unmatched. CDR1 SGHRS and CDR2 YFSETQ come from the germline V gene. CDR3 length equals 15 residues. The CDR3 nucleotides read TGCGCCAGCAGCTTGGCAGCGGGAGGGCCCTACGAGCAGTACTTC. This codes for CASSLAAGGPYEQYF.

V gene TRBV14 combines with J gene TRBJ2-4, with 9 positions matching TRBD1. Germline-derived CDR1 and CDR2 are SGHDN and FVKESK. V shed 4 bases, J shed 5 bases, and the junction held 9 bases outside the gene matches. The CDR3 is 16 residues long. The CDR3 DNA is TGTGCCAGCAGCCTCGGGACAGGGAAGATCGAAAACATTCAGTACTTC. Translation gives CASSLGTGKIENIQYF.

This chain connects TRBV20-1 to TRBJ2-3, with TRBD2 matching 7 bases. This CDR3 comprises 15 residues. Per the germline V gene, CDR1 is DFQATT and CDR2 is SNEGSKA (reference sequence). The junction had 7 bases not matched to a gene; V was cut back by 3 bases and J by 1 base. The CDR3 bases are TGCAGTGCTAGCTCTCTAGCGGCGCGCACAGATACGCAGTATTTT. Translated: CSASSLAARTDTQYF.

This clonotype was seen ten or more times. V is TRBV30 and J is TRBJ1-2; D might be TRBD1 (5 bases). CDR3 size: 13 residues. CDR1 and CDR2 from the germline V gene are GTSNPN and SVGIG (reference sequence). Trimming took 7 bases from V and 3 from J, leaving 15 bases between them. CDR3 in amino acids: CASQWRQYYGYTF. CDR3 DNA: TGTGCCTCCCAGTGGAGACAGTACTATGGCTACACCTTC.

The chain joins TRBV2 to TRBJ2-3; 13 bases fit TRBD2. CDR3 size: 17 residues. Germline values: CDR1 SNHLY, CDR2 FYNNEI. V shed 5 bases and J 3 bases; nucleotides not matched to a gene: 8. The CDR3 sequence is CASSPGTSGIGTDTQYF. The CDR3 nucleotides are TGTGCCAGCAGTCCTGGGACTAGCGGGATAGGGACAGATACGCAGTATTTT.

The chain employs TRBV19 and TRBJ2-3, with D possibly matching TRBD1 (5 bases). Trimming took 6 bases from V and 2 from J, leaving 9 bases between them. The CDR3 loop spans 13 amino acids. Germline CDR1 reads LNHDA; CDR2 reads SQIVND (reference sequence). CDR3 region: CASRKTDTDTQYF. The CDR3 DNA is TGTGCCAGTAGAAAGACAGACACAGATACGCAGTATTTT.

Ten or more counts support this clonotype. V is TRBV3-1 and J is TRBJ2-7, with D possibly being TRBD2 (5 bases). Germline CDR1 reads LGHDT; CDR2 reads YNNKEL (reference sequence). The CDR3 has 14 residues. The V end lost 3 bases, the J end lost 7 bases, and 16 bases lay between the germline ends. The CDR3 DNA reads TGTGCCAGCAGCCACGCCCGGACTGTGAATGAGCAGTACTTC. Residues: CASSHARTVNEQYF.

This clonotype was picked up many times. The gene calls are TRBV20-1 and TRBJ2-7; 11 bases agree with TRBD2. The V segment lost 2 bases and the J segment 4 bases; nucleotides outside the gene matches: 16. Germline CDR1 reads DFQATT; CDR2 reads SNEGSKA (reference sequence). This CDR3 has 18 residues. As DNA, the CDR3 is TGCAGTGCTAGAAGATCCGGACTAGCGGGCATCAGGGCTTACGAGCAGTACTTC. It encodes CSARRSGLAGIRAYEQYF.

The V call is TRBV7-3, the J call TRBJ2-5; D ambiguous. The CDR3 loop spans 13 amino acids. V lost 0 bases and J lost 1, with 3 bases in between. Per germline, CDR1 SGHTA and CDR2 FQGTGA. The CDR3 sequence: CASSLTPQETQYF. The CDR3 DNA reads TGTGCCAGCAGCTTAACCCCCCAAGAGACCCAGTACTTC.

This clonotype occurred many times. The chain is built from TRBV15 and TRBJ2-7, with D perhaps matching TRBD1 (5 bases). The germline gives CDR1 LNHNV, CDR2 YYDKDF (reference sequence). The V gene lost 4 bases and the J gene lost 3 bases, with 13 bases spanning the gap. The CDR3 contains 14 residues. CDR3 in DNA: TGTGCCACCAGCAAGACGACAGATTACTACGAGCAGTACTTC. Translation gives CATSKTTDYYEQYF.

This clonotype was seen repeatedly, ten times or more. For the CDR3, the DNA is TGTGCCAGCAGCCGGTCTAGCGGGGGGTACAATGAGCAGTTCTTC. Translating gives CASSRSSGGYNEQFF. This chain connects TRBV7-9 to TRBJ2-1, with 11 nucleotides matching TRBD2. The CDR3 is made up of 15 amino acids. Germline CDR1 is SEHNR and CDR2 is FQNEAQ (reference sequence). Trimming cost V 5 bases and J 4 bases; bases outside gene matches: 4.

The chain links TRBV4-1 to TRBJ2-3; 7 bases match TRBD2. V was clipped by 8 bases and J by 0 bases; unmatched bases: 8. CDR1 MGHRA and CDR2 YSYEKL come from the germline V gene. This CDR3 region has 15 residues. CDR3 loop: CASGLGGDSTDTQYF. The CDR3 nucleotides read TGCGCCAGCGGCTTGGGAGGGGATAGCACAGATACGCAGTATTTT.

This chain links TRBV10-3 with TRBJ1-3; D is unresolved. The CDR3 is 15 residues long. Germline-derived CDR1 and CDR2 are ENHRY and SYGVKD. V was trimmed by 7 bases and J by 0 bases, leaving 13 bases between them. The CDR3 bases are TGTGCCATCACGGGGAGTTCGAGCTCTGGAAACACCATATATTTT. It translates to CAITGSSSSGNTIYF.

In its sample, this clonotype was seen many times. The chain links TRBV20-1 to TRBJ2-2; a possible D gene is TRBD2 (5 bases). There are 13 residues in the CDR3. In germline, CDR1 is DFQATT, CDR2 SNEGSKA (reference sequence). The V gene lost 2 bases and the J gene lost 8 bases, with 12 bases spanning the gap. CDR3 nucleotides: TGCAGTGCTAGACTAGCAGGAAGTGGGGAGCTGTTTTTT. It specifies CSARLAGSGELFF.

This rearrangement joins TRBV19 to TRBJ1-1; D is perhaps TRBD1 (5 bases). The V gene lost 9 bases and the J gene lost 3 bases, with 11 bases spanning the gap. This CDR3 contains 12 residues. Germline V CDR1 and CDR2: LNHDA, SQIVND (reference sequence). CDR3 loop: CASNDRDTEAFF. CDR3 nucleotide sequence: TGTGCCAGCAACGACAGAGACACTGAAGCTTTCTTT.

This clonotype was picked up many times. This chain links TRBV5-1 with TRBJ1-5, with D uncertain. V gave up 0 bases and J gave up 5 bases, with 6 bases separating them. Germline CDR1 reads SGHRS; CDR2 reads YFSETQ. The CDR3 sequence is 13 residues long. The CDR3 DNA reads TGCGCCAGCAGCTTGGGCACCGATCAGCCCCAGCATTTT. Translating it yields CASSLGTDQPQHF. Using reference TRBV5-1 and TRBJ1-5 for the parts outside the CDR3, the full variable domain is KAGVTQTPRYLIKTRGQQVTLSCSPISGHRSVSWYQQTPGQGLQFLFEYFSETQRNKGNFPGRFSGRQFSNSRSEMNVSTLELGDSALYLCASSLGTDQPQHFGDGTRLSIL.

This clonotype was counted many times. This chain links TRBV20-1 with TRBJ2-3, with a possible D match to TRBD2 (6 bases). The CDR3 is made up of 16 amino acids. V lost 6 bases and J lost 1, with 20 bases in between. Germline assignment: CDR1 DFQATT and CDR2 SNEGSKA (reference sequence). In nucleotides, the CDR3 is TGCAGTGCCAAGAAAAGGGTGCGGGACCGCACAGATACGCAGTATTTT. Protein sequence: CSAKKRVRDRTDTQYF.

This sequence joins TRBV20-1 and TRBJ2-7, with D perhaps matching TRBD2 (5 bases). This CDR3 spans 13 amino acids. Looked up from germline, CDR1 is DFQATT and CDR2 is SNEGSKA (reference sequence). The V and J ends lost 6 bases and 2 bases respectively, with 14 bases between them. The chain's CDR3 is CSAHGMRAYEQYF. CDR3 in DNA: TGCAGTGCCCACGGGATGAGGGCCTACGAGCAGTACTTC.

The CDR3 reads CASSQEGGGIINTIYF. The CDR3 coding sequence is TGCGCCAGCAGCCAAGAAGGAGGGGGTATAATAAACACCATATATTTT. The chain combines TRBV4-1 with TRBJ1-3; perhaps TRBD1 as D (6 bases). CDR1 is MGHRA and CDR2 is YSYEKL in the germline V gene. The V and J ends lost 0 bases and 6 bases respectively, with 15 bases between them. The CDR3 runs 16 residues.

This clonotype has ten or more counts. This chain connects TRBV12-5 to TRBJ1-5; TRBD1 agrees at 8 bases. J gave up 0 bases and V 3 bases, and 4 bases lay outside the gene matches. The CDR3 spans 16 residues. Germline V gene lookup returns CDR1 LGHNT and CDR2 FRNRAP. The CDR3 DNA reads as TGTGCTAGTGGTTTCTTGGACAGGGCTAGCAATCAGCCCCAGCATTTT. Its translation is CASGFLDRASNQPQHF.

This clonotype appeared many times. The rearrangement links TRBV5-1 to TRBJ2-7; maybe TRBD1 (7 bases). From germline, CDR1 is SGHRS and CDR2 YFSETQ. The V end lost 0 bases, the J end lost 0 bases, and 10 bases lay between the germline ends. The CDR3 extends over 15 amino acids. The CDR3 DNA follows: TGCGCCAGCAGCTTGGGACAGGGAGGCTCCTACGAGCAGTACTTC. Translating gives CASSLGQGGSYEQYF.

This clonotype was picked up many times. This sequence joins TRBV27 and TRBJ1-1; tentative D call: TRBD1 (5 bases). V was cut by 10 bases and J by 0 bases, with 12 bases left in between. CDR3 length equals 13 residues. Germline loops: CDR1 MNHEY, CDR2 SMNVEV (reference sequence). CDR3 protein: CATQVGLNTEAFF. The CDR3 DNA follows: TGTGCCACCCAGGTGGGGCTGAACACTGAAGCTTTCTTT.

The V call is TRBV7-8, the J call TRBJ2-7; TRBD2 aligns across 8 bases. The CDR3 is 17 residues long. Trimming took 2 bases from V and 2 from J; bases not matched to a gene: 11. Germline V gene data show CDR1 as SGHVS and CDR2 as FQNEAQ. Here the CDR3 reads CASSLKSSSGSPYEQYF. The DNA for the CDR3 is TGTGCCAGCAGCTTAAAGTCTTCGAGCGGGAGCCCCTACGAGCAGTACTTC.

At least ten counts were recorded for this clonotype. This chain uses TRBV6-1 with TRBJ1-5; no firm D call. There are 14 residues in the CDR3. Trimming left V 6 bases short and J 0 bases short, with 9 bases between. Per the germline V gene, CDR1 is MNHNS and CDR2 is SASEGT. The CDR3, as DNA: TGTGCCAGCAGGCGGAGGAATAGCAATCAGCCCCAGCATTTT. This sequence encodes CASRRRNSNQPQHF.